The 18 T cell receptor beta chains listed next were all sequenced from one sample in a study of human T cells and chemical hapten exposure. Regarding time point: patch test 1, 2 weeks after DPC sensitization. The treatment is: therapeutic diphenylcyclopropenone sensitization with weekly scalp DPC. In TCRdb, the RACE reads were re-called with MiXCR into one record per CDR3 protein. Among approximately 340,000 distinct CDR3 sequences listed, around 7% were seen once. The material sequenced was whole blood, taken in connection with sensitization to the hapten diphenylcyclopropenone (DPC). These receptors came from a woman between 18 and 29 years old with alopecia areata. Some clones in this sample may be carry-over from other donors' samples.

This clonotype was seen ten or more times. This chain links TRBV14 with TRBJ2-3; possible D gene TRBD2, 6 bases. CDR3 length: 13 residues. V lost 4 bases to trimming and J lost 5 bases, with 10 bases between them. CDR1 and CDR2 (germline): SGHDN, FVKESK. The DNA of the CDR3 is TGTGCCAGCAGCCCACGACTAGAAGATACGCAGTATTTT. Its protein is CASSPRLEDTQYF.

The chain carries TRBV12-3 or TRBV12-4 and TRBJ2-3, with TRBD2 matching 16 bases. The CDR3 length is 17 residues. The V gene end was trimmed by 4 bases and the J gene end by 5 bases; junction bases not matched to a gene: 6. The CDR3 sequence: CASSSGTSGGAGDTQYF. The CDR3 DNA is TGTGCCAGCAGTTCCGGGACTAGCGGGGGGGCCGGAGATACGCAGTATTTT.

On this clonotype itself: Since a much larger clone is just one base distant, this may be a read error. The V and J genes are TRBV6-5 and TRBJ2-3; no reliable D call. The CDR3 spans 16 residues. Germline CDR1 is MNHEY and CDR2 is SVGAGI. Trimming shortened V by 7 bases and J by 0 bases, and 17 bases separated the two germline ends. CDR3 residues: CASKFPAARSTDTQYF. CDR3 in DNA: TGTGCCAGCAAATTTCCGGCAGCCAGGAGCACAGATACGCAGTATTTT.

This clonotype was seen a handful of times. V gene TRBV4-2 combines with J gene TRBJ2-6; no clear D gene. CDR3 size: 19 residues. Per the germline V gene, CDR1 is LGHNA and CDR2 is YNFKEQ. V dropped 0 bases and J dropped 0 bases, with 15 bases sitting between them. The DNA for the CDR3 is TGTGCCAGCAGCCAAGATTGGCTTCCTTCCCTCTCTGGGGCCAACGTCCTGACTTTC. Translated, it gives CASSQDWLPSLSGANVLTF.

This clonotype came up many times. The chain joins TRBV3-1 to TRBJ2-3; 11 nucleotides align to TRBD1. Germline CDR1 reads LGHDT; CDR2 reads YNNKEL (reference sequence). This CDR3 has 17 residues. With V trimmed by 4 bases and J by 6 bases, 12 bases remained unmatched. DNA of the CDR3: TGTGCCAGCAGCCCCCCCGGGACAGGGGGTTTACGGGATACGCAGTATTTT. Protein product: CASSPPGTGGLRDTQYF.

J is TRBJ1-2 and V is TRBV10-3; D ambiguous. CDR1 ENHRY and CDR2 SYGVKD come from the germline V gene. The CDR3 extends over 15 amino acids. V lost 4 bases to trimming and J lost 4 bases, with 16 bases between them. Written as DNA, the CDR3 is TGTGCCATCAGTGCCTGGGAGGTCGGCTCCTATGGCTACACCTTC. Residues: CAISAWEVGSYGYTF.

This chain connects TRBV4-3 to TRBJ2-3, with 11 nucleotides matching TRBD2. Germline CDR1 is LGHNA and CDR2 is YSLEER. The CDR3 covers 17 residues. V dropped 0 bases and J dropped 5; count of bases not matched to a gene: 7. The CDR3 DNA is TGCGCCAGCAGCCAAGATAGAAATAGCGGGGGGGTAGATACGCAGTATTTT. Encoded protein: CASSQDRNSGGVDTQYF.

V gene TRBV7-2 combines with J gene TRBJ2-3, with 11 bases aligning to TRBD2. The germline CDR1 and CDR2 sequences are SGHTA and FQGNSA. The CDR3 runs to 16 residues. The J segment lost 4 bases and the V segment lost 5 bases, leaving 8 bases of the junction unmatched. This CDR3 is CASSPGLAEKSDTQYF. For the CDR3, the DNA is TGTGCCAGCAGCCCGGGACTAGCGGAGAAATCAGATACGCAGTATTTT. Full variable domain (outside the CDR3, taken from reference TRBV7-2 and TRBJ2-3): GAGVSQSPSNKVTEKGKDVELRCDPISGHTALYWYRQSLGQGLEFLIYFQGNSAPDKSGLPSDRFSAERTGGSVSTLTIQRTQQEDSAVYLCASSPGLAEKSDTQYFGPGTRLTVL.

V is TRBV20-1 and J is TRBJ1-1; D not resolved. V was shortened by 0 bases and J by 3 bases, with 5 bases between the two germline ends. Per germline, CDR1 DFQATT and CDR2 SNEGSKA (reference sequence). The CDR3 length is 12 residues. CDR3 region: CSARDADTEAFF. DNA of the CDR3: TGCAGTGCTAGAGACGCCGACACTGAAGCTTTCTTT.

There are many counts of this clonotype. This sequence joins TRBV3-1 and TRBJ1-2; no clear D gene. Trimming pared 1 base from V and 4 bases from J, leaving 10 bases between. Germline V gene sequence: CDR1 LGHDT, CDR2 YNNKEL (reference sequence). The CDR3 length is 14 residues. As DNA, the CDR3 is TGTGCCAGCAGCCAAGGCCGACGGCCCTATGGCTACACCTTC. Its translation is CASSQGRRPYGYTF. The whole variable domain, filled in from reference TRBV3-1 and TRBJ1-2, reads DTAVSQTPKYLVTQMGNDKSIKCEQNLGHDTMYWYKQDSKKFLKIMFSYNNKELIINETVPNRFSPKSPDKAHLNLHINSLELGDSAVYFCASSQGRRPYGYTFGSGTRLTVV.

This clonotype was observed at least ten times. Here the CDR3 reads CSARVQEVGYTF. The CDR3, as DNA: TGCAGCGCCCGGGTCCAGGAAGTTGGCTACACCTTC. The chain has TRBV29-1 and TRBJ1-2; D not certain. V was cut by 7 bases and J by 7 bases, with 16 bases left in between. The CDR3 length is 12 residues. Germline V lookup: CDR1 SQVTM, CDR2 ANQGSEA.

This clonotype was found many times. The chain links TRBV7-6 to TRBJ2-3; perhaps TRBD2 as D (5 bases). With 5 bases removed from V and 7 bases from J, the gap between germline ends came to 10 bases. The CDR3 length is 12 residues. CDR1 and CDR2 from the germline V gene are SGHVS and FNYEAQ. The CDR3 sequence is CASSTPSNTQYF. For the CDR3, the DNA is TGTGCCAGCAGCACACCTAGCAATACGCAGTATTTT.

The chain combines TRBV6-2 or TRBV6-3 with TRBJ1-1; D not resolved. V was trimmed by 6 bases and J by 5 bases, leaving 16 bases between them. In germline, CDR1 is MNHEY, CDR2 SVGEGT. The CDR3 length is 14 residues. The CDR3 nucleotides are TGTGCCAGCAGGCCTGTAGGAGGGTCGACTGAAGCTTTCTTT. Residues: CASRPVGGSTEAFF.

This clonotype showed up just a few times. This rearrangement joins TRBV12-3 or TRBV12-4 to TRBJ1-5; TRBD1 agrees at 9 bases. The CDR3 is 15 residues long. V trimming: 4 bases; J trimming: 6 bases; junction bases outside the gene matches: 7. CDR3 sequence: CASSSDRGGGQPQHF. The CDR3 DNA sequence: TGTGCCAGCAGTTCGGACAGGGGAGGAGGTCAGCCCCAGCATTTT.

This chain links TRBV3-1 with TRBJ2-1; 7 nucleotides align to TRBD1. CDR1 LGHDT and CDR2 YNNKEL come from the germline V gene (reference sequence). The CDR3 has 15 amino acids. J was trimmed by 7 bases and V by 1 base; bases with no gene match: 7. In DNA, the CDR3 is TGTGCCAGCAGCCAAGGAGGGGGCGCGCGGAATGAGCAGTTCTTC. Amino acid sequence: CASSQGGGARNEQFF.

The rearrangement joins TRBV6-5 to TRBJ2-6; TRBD1 is a possible D gene (6 bases). Trimming removed 7 bases at V and 1 base at J, with 14 bases between. Germline assignment: CDR1 MNHEY and CDR2 SVGAGI. CDR3 length: 16 amino acids. This chain's CDR3 is CASTRGGDSGANVLTF. DNA for the CDR3: TGTGCCAGCACCCGAGGGGGAGATTCTGGGGCCAACGTCCTGACTTTC.

The CDR3 coding sequence is TGCGCCAGCAGCCTTTCCTGGGGCGAAAAACTGTTTTTT. Its translation: CASSLSWGEKLFF. The chain carries TRBV5-1 and TRBJ1-4; TRBD1 might be the D (5 bases). V gave up 4 bases and J gave up 8 bases, with 12 bases separating them. The CDR3 sequence is 13 residues long. Germline lookup yields CDR1 SGHRS and CDR2 YFSETQ.

This clonotype was detected ten times or more. The chain combines TRBV12-3 or TRBV12-4 with TRBJ2-3; weak D call: TRBD1 (6 bases). V lost 0 bases to trimming and J lost 5 bases, with 12 bases between them. The CDR3 is made up of 15 amino acids. The DNA of the CDR3 is TGTGCCAGCAGTTTAGCGCAGGGGCGGGTAGATACGCAGTATTTT. This translates into CASSLAQGRVDTQYF.